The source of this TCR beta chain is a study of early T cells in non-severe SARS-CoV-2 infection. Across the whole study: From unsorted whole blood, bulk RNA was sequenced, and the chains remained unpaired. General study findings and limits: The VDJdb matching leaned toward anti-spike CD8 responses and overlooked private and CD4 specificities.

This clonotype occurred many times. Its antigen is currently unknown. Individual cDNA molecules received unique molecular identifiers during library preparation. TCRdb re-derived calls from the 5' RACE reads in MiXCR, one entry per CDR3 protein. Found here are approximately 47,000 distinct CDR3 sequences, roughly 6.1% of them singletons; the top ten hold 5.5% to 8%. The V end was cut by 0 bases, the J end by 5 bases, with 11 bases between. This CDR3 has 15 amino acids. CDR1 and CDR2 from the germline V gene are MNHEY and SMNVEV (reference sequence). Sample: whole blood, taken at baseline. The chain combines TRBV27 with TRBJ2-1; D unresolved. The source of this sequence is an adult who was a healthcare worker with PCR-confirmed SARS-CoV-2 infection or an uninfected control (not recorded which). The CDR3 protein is CASSLSNRRDNEQFF. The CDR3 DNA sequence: TGTGCCAGCAGTTTATCGAACCGAAGGGACAATGAGCAGTTCTTC.